This passage covers 19 T cell receptor beta chains from one sample sequenced in a study of T cells in narcolepsy. Here immunoSEQ multiplex PCR was the method, and the copy in TCRdb shows in-frame clones only, minus some. This sample has fewer than 35,000 clones; 82% occur once, and the top ten carry 2% to 3%. The material sequenced was CD45RA- memory CD4+ T cells from PBMCs. These receptors were taken from a human donor with narcolepsy.

This clone was detected only a few times. The chain combines TRBV9 with TRBJ2-3; D not resolved. V lost 0 bases and J 2 bases, leaving 7 bases between the germline ends. Germline CDR1 reads SGDLS; CDR2 reads YYNGEE. CDR3 length: 14 amino acids. Written as DNA, the CDR3 is TGTGCCAGCAGCGTAGGAACACTCACAGATACGCAGTATTTT. It codes for CASSVGTLTDTQYF.

The rearrangement uses TRBV9 and TRBJ2-7, with D unresolved. Germline CDR1 reads SGDLS; CDR2 reads YYNGEE. The length of the CDR3 is 13 residues. The V and J ends lost 0 bases and 2 bases respectively, with 6 bases between them. Here the CDR3 DNA reads TGTGCCAGCAGCGTAGGGCCAGCCTACGAGCAGTACTTC. As protein: CASSVGPAYEQYF.

V usage is TRBV5-5 and J usage is TRBJ1-1; 7 nucleotides align to TRBD1. The CDR3 runs 15 residues. The trim removed 4 bases at V and 0 bases at J, leaving 6 bases unmatched. Germline CDR1 and CDR2: SGHKS and YYEKEE (reference sequence). CDR3 region: CASSIPGTVNTEAFF. The CDR3 bases are TGTGCCAGCAGCATCCCCGGGACAGTGAACACTGAAGCTTTCTTT. The full variable domain, rest sourced from reference TRBV5-5 and TRBJ1-1, is DAGVTQSPTHLIKTRGQQVTLRCSPISGHKSVSWYQQVLGQGPQFIFQYYEKEERGRGNFPDRFSARQFPNYSSELNVNALLLGDSALYLCASSIPGTVNTEAFFGQGTRLTVV.

The chain has TRBV2 and TRBJ1-2; D not certain. This CDR3 is 16 amino acids long. Trimming pared 1 base from V and 8 bases from J, leaving 20 bases between. Germline CDR1 is SNHLY and CDR2 is FYNNEI. CDR3 in DNA: TGTGCCAGCAGTGAAGTACGTGGTCTTATGGGGTTGGGCTACACCTTC. It encodes CASSEVRGLMGLGYTF. The complete variable domain, with remaining parts taken from reference TRBV2 and TRBJ1-2, reads EPEVTQTPSHQVTQMGQEVILRCVPISNHLYFYWYRQILGQKVEFLVSFYNNEISEKSEIFDDQFSVERPDGSNFTLKIRSTKLEDSAMYFCASSEVRGLMGLGYTFGSGTRLTVV.

This chain joins TRBV30 and TRBJ2-5, with 8 bases fitting TRBD2. V gave up 0 bases and J gave up 4 bases; unmatched junction bases: 4. The CDR3 contains 14 residues. CDR1 GTSNPN and CDR2 SVGIG come from the germline V gene (reference sequence). DNA of the CDR3: TGTGCCTGGAGTGTCAGCGGGAGCGGAGAGACCCAGTACTTC. Its translation is CAWSVSGSGETQYF.

This chain uses TRBV28 with TRBJ2-5; no definite D call. Trimming removed 7 bases from V and 2 bases from J, with 20 bases in between. The germline V gene has CDR1 MDHEN and CDR2 SYDVKM. CDR3 length: 16 amino acids. CDR3 sequence: CASIQAQRYLQETQYF. CDR3 in DNA: TGTGCCAGCATCCAGGCGCAACGCTATTTACAAGAGACCCAGTACTTC.

This chain joins TRBV7-3 and TRBJ1-5; 9 bases are a match to TRBD1. CDR1 SGHTA and CDR2 FQGTGA come from the germline V gene. This CDR3 is built from 16 residues. The V gene end was trimmed by 4 bases and the J gene end by 8 bases; junction bases not matched to a gene: 12. The CDR3 DNA sequence: TGTGCCAGCAGCTCTACAGGGGGCGCGGGCATCGAGCCCCAGCATTTT. It yields the protein CASSSTGGAGIEPQHF. The full variable domain, rest sourced from reference TRBV7-3 and TRBJ1-5, is GAGVSQTPSNKVTEKGKYVELRCDPISGHTALYWYRQSLGQGPEFLIYFQGTGAADDSGLPNDRFFAVRPEGSVSTLKIQRTERGDSAVYLCASSSTGGAGIEPQHFGDGTRLSIL.

The genes are TRBV7-3 and TRBJ1-5, with D uncertain. The CDR3 sequence is 13 residues long. V was shortened by 2 bases and J by 7 bases, with 9 bases between the two germline ends. Germline lookup yields CDR1 SGHTA and CDR2 FQGTGA. CDR3 coding DNA: TGTGCCAGCAGCTTAGATTTGGTGCAGCCCCAGCATTTT. It codes for CASSLDLVQPQHF.

This rearrangement joins TRBV6-5 to TRBJ2-5; TRBD1 aligns across 8 bases. CDR3 size: 12 residues. The germline V gene encodes CDR1 MNHEY and CDR2 SVGAGI. Germline trimming cut 6 bases from V and 4 bases from J; bases unmatched to any gene: 1. This chain's CDR3 is CASSRGRETQYF. Here the CDR3 DNA reads TGTGCCAGCAGCAGGGGGCGAGAGACCCAGTACTTC.

J is TRBJ2-1 and V is TRBV19, with 13 bases fitting TRBD2. Germline CDR1 LNHDA, CDR2 SQIVND (reference sequence). Trimming cost V 5 bases and J 15 bases; bases outside gene matches: 7. The CDR3 covers 13 residues. The CDR3 region has the DNA TGTGCCAGTAGTGAAGGACTAGCGGGAGTTCGGTTCTTC. Encoded protein: CASSEGLAGVRFF.

The chain uses TRBV6-1 and TRBJ1-6; maybe TRBD1 (6 bases). The CDR3 length is 15 residues. Germline CDR1 is MNHNS and CDR2 is SASEGT. The V end was cut by 5 bases, the J end by 7 bases, with 15 bases between. CDR3 nucleotides: TGTGCCAGCAGTTCGGGGGGGGCAGGCAATTCACCCCTCCACTTT. Translating gives CASSSGGAGNSPLHF.

As for this clone: Other DNA sequences within the sample encode an identical CDR3. The chain carries TRBV5-1 and TRBJ2-1; D perhaps matches TRBD2 (7 bases). Trimming took 3 bases from V and 3 from J, leaving 16 bases between them. The CDR3 is 16 amino acids. The germline V gene encodes CDR1 SGHRS and CDR2 YFSETQ. The CDR3 loop reads CASSWGGGGYYNEQFF. The CDR3 coding sequence is TGCGCCAGCAGCTGGGGAGGGGGGGGCTACTACAATGAGCAGTTCTTC.

The chain combines TRBV19 with TRBJ2-1; D is unclear. Trimming took 6 bases from V and 0 from J, leaving 9 bases between them. The CDR3 is made up of 14 amino acids. The V gene's germline CDR1 is LNHDA and CDR2 SQIVND (reference sequence). CDR3 loop: CASRAHRSYNEQFF. CDR3 DNA sequence: TGTGCCAGTAGGGCCCACCGCTCCTACAATGAGCAGTTCTTC.

V gene TRBV6-4 combines with J gene TRBJ2-3, with 7 positions matching TRBD2. Per germline, CDR1 MRHNA and CDR2 SNTAGT. The length of the CDR3 is 13 residues. V was clipped by 0 bases and J by 9 bases; unmatched bases: 3. CDR3 nucleotides: TGTGCCAGCAGTGACTCGGACGGGAGGACGCAGTATTTT. Protein sequence: CASSDSDGRTQYF.

This sequence joins TRBV7-9 and TRBJ2-2, with D unresolved. The CDR3 is 16 residues long. Germline V lookup: CDR1 SEHNR, CDR2 FQNEAQ (reference sequence). V was cut by 5 bases and J by 2 bases, with 15 bases left in between. CDR3 bases: TGTGCCAGCAGCACCCTCGGGCTAAAAAACACCGGGGAGCTGTTTTTT. It encodes CASSTLGLKNTGELFF.

This clone was observed a few times. V is TRBV4-2 and J is TRBJ2-5; 10 bases match TRBD2. The CDR3 is 16 residues long. V was clipped by 1 base and J by 1 base; unmatched bases: 3. CDR1 and CDR2 (germline): LGHNA, YNFKEQ. The CDR3 is CASSQVLAGGQETQYF. The CDR3 DNA reads TGTGCCAGCAGCCAAGTTTTAGCGGGGGGCCAAGAGACCCAGTACTTC.

The chain has TRBV11-2 and TRBJ2-1, with 12 bases that match TRBD2. The CDR3 consists of 14 residues. J gave up 5 bases and V 11 bases, and 7 bases lay outside the gene matches. Germline V gene lookup returns CDR1 SGHAT and CDR2 FQNNGV. CDR3 coding DNA: TGTGCCTCCAGGACTAGCGGGGATCACAATGAGCAGTTCTTC. It is translated as CASRTSGDHNEQFF.

V usage is TRBV30 and J usage is TRBJ2-7; TRBD1 agrees at 7 bases. The ends lost 4 bases at V and 0 bases at J; junction bases unmatched: 9. This CDR3 comprises 15 residues. The germline gives CDR1 GTSNPN, CDR2 SVGIG (reference sequence). The CDR3 sequence is CAWNRPGQTSYEQYF. For the CDR3, the DNA is TGTGCCTGGAATCGCCCGGGACAGACCTCCTACGAGCAGTACTTC.

V gene TRBV19 combines with J gene TRBJ2-7; the D is unclear. Germline CDR1 reads LNHDA; CDR2 reads SQIVND (reference sequence). V lost 4 bases, J lost 6 bases, and 13 bases lay in between. This CDR3 contains 13 residues. In nucleotides, the CDR3 is TGTGCCAGTAGTAGAATGAGGCGCAGCGAGCAGTACTTC. This gives the protein CASSRMRRSEQYF.